These 25 T cell receptor beta chains originate from one sample sequenced in a study of blood T cell repertoires in COVID-19. Only in-frame clones appear in the TCRdb table, and some are missing; sequencing was by immunoSEQ multiplex PCR. This table has 200,000 or so clones, 80% to 85% appearing once. The material sequenced was peripheral blood. The receptors stem from a woman aged 40 to 50 with acute or convalescent COVID-19.

The V call is TRBV3-1 (or the pseudogene TRBV3-2), the J call TRBJ2-1; 7 nucleotides line up with TRBD1. Trimming took 1 base from V and 4 from J; bases not matched to a gene: 13. The CDR3 sequence is 18 residues long. Germline CDR1 is LGHDT and CDR2 is YNNKEL (reference sequence). The DNA of the CDR3 is TGTGCCAGCAGCCAAGCGCTTTCCGGGACAGCGCTGTACAATGAGCAGTTCTTC. Amino acid sequence: CASSQALSGTALYNEQFF.

In its sample, this clone was seen once. The rearrangement joins TRBV30 to TRBJ2-7; no clear D gene. Germline CDR1 reads GTSNPN; CDR2 reads SVGIG (reference sequence). The CDR3 sequence is 12 residues long. V dropped 8 bases and J dropped 0 bases, with 11 bases sitting between them. CDR3 sequence reads: CAGGVSSYEQYF. The CDR3 DNA is TGTGCCGGCGGAGTCAGCTCCTACGAGCAGTACTTC. Full variable domain (missing parts from reference TRBV30 and TRBJ2-7): SQTIHQWPATLVQPVGSPLSLECTVEGTSNPNLYWYRQAAGRGLQLLFYSVGIGQISSEVPQNLSASRPQDRQFILSSKKLLLSDSGFYLCAGGVSSYEQYFGPGTRLTVT.

The genes are TRBV4-1 and TRBJ2-3; TRBD1 aligns across 9 bases. Germline V gene lookup returns CDR1 MGHRA and CDR2 YSYEKL. V was clipped by 1 base and J by 5 bases; unmatched bases: 7. This CDR3 has 16 amino acids. DNA for the CDR3: TGCGCCAGCAGCCAAGCCAGGACAGGGGATGTAGATACGCAGTATTTT. This sequence encodes CASSQARTGDVDTQYF.

The rearrangement uses TRBV19 and TRBJ1-5, with 9 bases lining up with TRBD1. CDR3 length equals 15 residues. Germline CDR1 is LNHDA and CDR2 is SQIVND (reference sequence). Losses at the gene ends were 7 bases for V and 3 bases for J; bases not matched to a gene: 7. CDR3 region: CASTGGTGFNQPQHF. CDR3 bases: TGTGCCAGTACGGGGGGGACAGGGTTCAATCAGCCCCAGCATTTT.

V usage is TRBV2 and J usage is TRBJ2-6, with 7 bases that match TRBD1. The germline V gene has CDR1 SNHLY and CDR2 FYNNEI. Germline trimming cut 6 bases from V and 2 bases from J; bases unmatched to any gene: 4. CDR3 length: 15 amino acids. CDR3 coding DNA: TGTGCCAGCAGGGTTGACAGGGCTGGGGCCAACGTCCTGACTTTC. This codes for CASRVDRAGANVLTF.

The chain uses TRBV7-6 and TRBJ2-1; 12 bases are shared with TRBD2. V was pared by 5 bases and J by 6 bases, with 11 bases of the junction left unmatched. Per the germline V gene, CDR1 is SGHVS and CDR2 is FNYEAQ. This CDR3 has 17 residues. CDR3 region: CASSGLAGLRTFNEQFF. CDR3 DNA sequence: TGTGCCAGCAGCGGACTAGCGGGGCTCAGAACCTTCAATGAGCAGTTCTTC.

The rearrangement joins TRBV29-1 to TRBJ2-2; 12 nucleotides agree with TRBD2. The J segment lost 4 bases and the V segment lost 7 bases, leaving 13 bases of the junction unmatched. CDR3 length: 17 residues. Germline CDR1 and CDR2: SQVTM and ANQGSEA. The CDR3 loop is CSGGGLAGGRGTGELFF. The CDR3 DNA reads as TGCAGCGGGGGTGGGCTAGCGGGAGGGAGAGGCACCGGGGAGCTGTTTTTT.

The chain recombines TRBV7-9 with TRBJ1-1, with D maybe TRBD1 (5 bases). The V gene lost 1 base and the J gene lost 5 bases, with 17 bases spanning the gap. The CDR3 runs 16 residues. Germline lookup yields CDR1 SEHNR and CDR2 FQNEAQ (reference sequence). CDR3 coding DNA: TGTGCCAGCAGCTTAGTGGACGGGGGAGAGGAAACTGAAGCTTTCTTT. Its protein is CASSLVDGGEETEAFF. Full variable domain (outside the CDR3, taken from reference TRBV7-9 and TRBJ1-1): DTGVSQNPRHKITKRGQNVTFRCDPISEHNRLYWYRQTLGQGPEFLTYFQNEAQLEKSRLLSDRFSAERPKGSFSTLEIQRTEQGDSAMYLCASSLVDGGEETEAFFGQGTRLTVV.

This rearrangement joins TRBV10-1 to TRBJ1-5; D remains ambiguous. The germline CDR1 and CDR2 sequences are WNHNN and SYGVQD (reference sequence). Trimming cost V 2 bases and J 4 bases, with 3 bases left between them. This CDR3 is built from 12 residues. The CDR3 DNA is TGCGCCAGCAGTGAGCCTAATCAGCCCCAGCATTTT. Translating gives CASSEPNQPQHF.

The V and J genes are TRBV28 and TRBJ1-2; no reliable D call. The CDR3 is 12 residues long. With 5 bases removed from V and 4 bases from J, the gap between germline ends came to 8 bases. Germline values: CDR1 MDHEN, CDR2 SYDVKM. The DNA of the CDR3 is TGTGCCAGCAGTGAGGTTGGCTATGGCTACACCTTC. The encoded protein is CASSEVGYGYTF.

The chain combines TRBV7-2 with TRBJ2-1; D may be TRBD2 (6 bases). Per germline, CDR1 SGHTA and CDR2 FQGNSA. V was trimmed by 2 bases and J by 5 bases, leaving 13 bases between them. This CDR3 has 15 amino acids. The CDR3 DNA is TGTGCCAGCAGCTTACTAGGGGAGGCACACAATGAGCAGTTCTTC. Protein: CASSLLGEAHNEQFF.

The rearrangement joins TRBV28 to TRBJ2-3; D perhaps matches TRBD2 (7 bases). Trimming took 2 bases from V and 4 from J, leaving 16 bases between them. The CDR3 is 16 amino acids. Germline V CDR1 and CDR2: MDHEN, SYDVKM. The CDR3 DNA sequence: TGTGCCAGCAGTTTAAGAGGGGGGGCCGGGTCAGATACGCAGTATTTT. Its translation: CASSLRGGAGSDTQYF.

This sequence joins TRBV5-1 and TRBJ2-1; D perhaps matches TRBD2 (5 bases). Germline values: CDR1 SGHRS, CDR2 YFSETQ. Trimming pared 0 bases from V and 5 bases from J, leaving 12 bases between. The CDR3 sequence is 15 residues long. The CDR3 nucleotides read TGCGCCAGCAGCTTGGAACTAGTGGATGACAATGAGCAGTTCTTC. Its protein is CASSLELVDDNEQFF.

This clone was recorded a few times. J is TRBJ1-1 and V is TRBV7-8; the match to TRBD1 covers 8 bases. Germline V gives CDR1 SGHVS, CDR2 FQNEAQ. J lost 1 base, V lost 10 bases, and 8 bases had no gene match. This CDR3 spans 14 amino acids. The CDR3 sequence is CATNTGGRNTEAFF. As DNA, the CDR3 is TGTGCCACAAACACAGGGGGAAGGAACACTGAAGCTTTCTTT.

For the CDR3, the DNA is TGTGCCAGCAGACCACAGGGCGCCCCGGGCACCTTC. This translates into CASRPQGAPGTF. The chain recombines TRBV5-6 with TRBJ1-2, with D perhaps matching TRBD1 (6 bases). Germline CDR1 SGHDT, CDR2 YYEEEE. Trimming left V 5 bases short and J 13 bases short, with 18 bases between. The CDR3 loop spans 12 amino acids.

The chain links TRBV28 to TRBJ1-5; possible D gene TRBD1, 5 bases. Germline-derived CDR1 and CDR2 are MDHEN and SYDVKM. With 4 bases removed from V and 5 bases from J, the gap between germline ends came to 12 bases. This CDR3 has 14 residues. CDR3 sequence (DNA): TGTGCCAGCAGTTGGGAGGGGAGCTATCAGCCCCAGCATTTT. Its translation is CASSWEGSYQPQHF.

V gene TRBV11-2 combines with J gene TRBJ2-7, with TRBD1 matching 7 bases. CDR3 size: 15 residues. Germline loops: CDR1 SGHAT, CDR2 FQNNGV. V dropped 0 bases and J dropped 3; count of bases not matched to a gene: 5. The CDR3: CASSLDGTDLYEQYF. CDR3 DNA: TGTGCCAGCAGCTTAGATGGGACAGACCTCTACGAGCAGTACTTC.

The chain links TRBV28 to TRBJ1-1, with TRBD1 identical over 10 bases. The CDR3 has 16 residues. Germline V CDR1 and CDR2: MDHEN, SYDVKM. V gave up 8 bases and J gave up 1 base; unmatched junction bases: 10. This CDR3 reads CASGGQGMSPNTEAFF. CDR3 coding DNA: TGTGCCAGCGGGGGACAGGGGATGTCCCCGAACACTGAAGCTTTCTTT.

J is TRBJ2-2 and V is TRBV6-5; perhaps TRBD2 as D (6 bases). This CDR3 contains 15 residues. V was clipped by 7 bases and J by 4 bases, with 16 bases between them. CDR1 MNHEY and CDR2 SVGAGI come from the germline V gene. The CDR3 nucleotides read TGTGCCAGCATACTCGAAGCCGGGGGCACCGGGGAGCTGTTTTTT. It translates to CASILEAGGTGELFF.

The chain recombines TRBV2 with TRBJ2-7; D might be TRBD2 (5 bases). Germline lookup yields CDR1 SNHLY and CDR2 FYNNEI. The CDR3 is 15 amino acids. V dropped 2 bases and J dropped 4 bases, with 15 bases sitting between them. The CDR3 protein is CASSELRTPMYEQYF. CDR3 sequence (DNA): TGTGCCAGCAGTGAACTGAGGACTCCCATGTACGAGCAGTACTTC.

This clone was detected only once. This chain links TRBV29-1 with TRBJ2-7, with 10 nucleotides matching TRBD1. CDR1 is SQVTM, CDR2 ANQGSEA, per germline. V shed 7 bases and J 2 bases; nucleotides not matched to a gene: 5. There are 13 residues in the CDR3. Written as DNA, the CDR3 is TGCAGCGGGGCCGGACAGGGGGCCTACGAGCAGTACTTC. Protein product: CSGAGQGAYEQYF.

The rearrangement joins TRBV18 to TRBJ2-1; D uncertain. Deletions cut 4 bases from V and 0 bases from J, with 7 bases between. Germline CDR1 and CDR2: KGHSH and LQKENI. The CDR3 has 14 amino acids. For the CDR3, the DNA is TGTGCCAGCTCACGCGAGAGCTCCTACAATGAGCAGTTCTTC. It encodes CASSRESSYNEQFF.

V gene TRBV24-1 combines with J gene TRBJ2-1, with TRBD1 identical over 11 bases. CDR1 and CDR2 from the germline V gene are KGHDR and SFDVKD. The CDR3 runs 15 residues. V lost 3 bases, J lost 9 bases, and 6 bases stayed unmatched. For the CDR3, the DNA is TGTGCCACCAGTGATCCCCGGACAGGGGGCGTTGAGCAGTTCTTC. Translating it yields CATSDPRTGGVEQFF.

This chain links TRBV7-9 with TRBJ1-2; D unclear. Germline CDR1 and CDR2: SEHNR and FQNEAQ (reference sequence). This CDR3 comprises 15 residues. V lost 5 bases to trimming and J lost 0 bases, with 13 bases between them. The CDR3 bases are TGTGCCAGCAGCAACGACACCAGAGCTAACTATGGCTACACCTTC. This sequence encodes CASSNDTRANYGYTF.

The genes are TRBV7-3 and TRBJ1-1, with 8 positions matching TRBD1. CDR1 and CDR2 from the germline V gene are SGHTA and FQGTGA. The CDR3 runs to 14 residues. Unmatched junction bases numbered 4, after V lost 2 bases and J lost 5 bases. CDR3 sequence (DNA): TGTGCCAGCAGCTTAGGACAGGGTTGGACTGAAGCTTTCTTT. Residues: CASSLGQGWTEAFF. The complete variable domain, with remaining parts taken from reference TRBV7-3 and TRBJ1-1, reads GAGVSQTPSNKVTEKGKYVELRCDPISGHTALYWYRQSLGQGPEFLIYFQGTGAADDSGLPNDRFFAVRPEGSVSTLKIQRTERGDSAVYLCASSLGQGWTEAFFGQGTRLTVV.